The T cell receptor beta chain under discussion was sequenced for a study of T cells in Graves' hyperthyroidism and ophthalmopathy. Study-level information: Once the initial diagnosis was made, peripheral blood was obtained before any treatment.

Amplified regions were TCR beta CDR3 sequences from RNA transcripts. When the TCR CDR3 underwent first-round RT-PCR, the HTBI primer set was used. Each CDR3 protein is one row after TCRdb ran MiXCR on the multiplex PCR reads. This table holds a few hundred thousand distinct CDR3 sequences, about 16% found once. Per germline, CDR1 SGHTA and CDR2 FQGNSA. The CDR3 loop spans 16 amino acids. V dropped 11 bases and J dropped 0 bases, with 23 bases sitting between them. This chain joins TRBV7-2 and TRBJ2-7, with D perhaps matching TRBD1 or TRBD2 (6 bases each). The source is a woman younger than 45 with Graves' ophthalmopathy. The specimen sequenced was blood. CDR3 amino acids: CAAGGAPGFPSYEQYF. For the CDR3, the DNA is TGTGCCGCCGGGGGCGCCCCCGGTTTTCCCTCCTACGAGCAGTACTTC.